The TCR beta chain described here comes from a study of breast tumors, draining lymph nodes, adjacent tissues. The lymph nodes were axillary draining lymph nodes from breast cancer patients. V lost 0 bases to trimming and J lost 5 bases, with 15 bases between them. Germline CDR1 SGHRS, CDR2 YFSETQ. This CDR3 region has 15 residues. This clonotype has at least ten counts. Antigen: not known. TCRdb reanalysed the multiplex PCR reads using MiXCR and keeps one entry per CDR3 protein. The sample has approximately 130,000 distinct CDR3 sequences; over 20% are singletons. The study's findings and limits: That most tumor T cells come from lymph nodes remained unproven.

The sequencing input was axillary lymph node tissue. The receptor was derived from a female donor with breast cancer. Some clones in this sample may be carry-over from other donors' samples. The V and J genes are TRBV5-1 and TRBJ2-7; D is possibly TRBD2 (5 bases). CDR3 nucleotide sequence: TGCGCCAGCAGCTTGGTAAGCGGTCGAGACAACGAGCAGTACTTC. Protein sequence: CASSLVSGRDNEQYF.